This T cell receptor beta chain was observed in a study of blood T cell repertoires in COVID-19. Study overall: The study drew acute and convalescent COVID-19 samples from the United States, Italy and Spain. T cells, B-cell-depleted T cells, or PBMCs supplied cDNA or gDNA.

In the original workflow: How many nucleated cells were present was estimated from reference gene primer amplification. Sequencing used immunoSEQ multiplex PCR; TCRdb keeps in-frame clones, though not all of them. V and J calls and clone size are as listed in that table; D and trimming were resolved from the DNA. The table includes 300,000 to 450,000 clones, 75% to 90% detected once. J was trimmed by 5 bases and V by 1 base; bases with no gene match: 5. Germline CDR1 is LNHDA and CDR2 is SQIVND (reference sequence). CDR3 length: 15 residues. This sequence was found in a woman aged 18-29 years with acute or convalescent COVID-19. V usage is TRBV19 and J usage is TRBJ2-1, with TRBD2 identical over 7 bases. The specimen was peripheral blood. The CDR3 region has the DNA TGTGCCAGTAGTATAGGACTAGCAGCCCACAATGAGCAGTTCTTC. Its translation: CASSIGLAAHNEQFF.